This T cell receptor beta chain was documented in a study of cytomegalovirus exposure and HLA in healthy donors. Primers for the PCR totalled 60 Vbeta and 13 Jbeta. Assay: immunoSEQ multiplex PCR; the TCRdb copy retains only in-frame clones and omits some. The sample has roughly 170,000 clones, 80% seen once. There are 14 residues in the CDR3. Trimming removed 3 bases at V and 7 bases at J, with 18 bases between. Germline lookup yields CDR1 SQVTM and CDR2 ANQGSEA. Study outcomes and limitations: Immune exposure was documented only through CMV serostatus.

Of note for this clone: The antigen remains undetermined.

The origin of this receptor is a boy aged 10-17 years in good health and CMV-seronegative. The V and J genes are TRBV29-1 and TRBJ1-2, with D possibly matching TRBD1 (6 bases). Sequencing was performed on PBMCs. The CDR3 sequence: CSVEVGGSVSGYTF. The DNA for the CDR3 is TGCAGCGTTGAGGTTGGGGGCTCTGTTAGTGGCTACACCTTC.